These T cell receptor beta chains were read from a single sample in a study of blood T cell repertoires in COVID-19. Data came from immunoSEQ multiplex PCR; TCRdb stores just in-frame clones and leaves some out. The sample lists about 81,000 clones, roughly 90% occurring once. Sequencing was carried out using peripheral blood. These receptors originate from a man in his sixties or seventies with acute or convalescent COVID-19. The CDR3 runs from the conserved cysteine through the conserved F or W. The order of the fields is clone size, J gene, D gene, V gene, CDR3 DNA, CDR3 protein. A D gene is named only where the DNA matches it firmly. Only some rows state a clone size, as once, few, many or a class for expanded clones.

NA,TRBJ1-6,NA,TRBV13,TGTGCCAGCAGCCCTGGACTAGTAACAGGGAGCTCCTATAATTCACCCCTCCACTTT,CASSPGLVTGSSYNSPLHF
NA,TRBJ1-1,TRBD1,TRBV5-1,TGCGCCAGCAGTTTGGGGGACAGAACTGAAGCTTTCTTT,CASSLGDRTEAFF
NA,TRBJ2-3,NA,TRBV27,TGTGCCAGCAGTCGAACAGGGTCAGATACGCAGTATTTT,CASSRTGSDTQYF
NA,TRBJ2-7,NA,TRBV7-2,TGTGCCAGCAGCTTAGGTACCCAGGGCACCTACGAGCAGTACTTC,CASSLGTQGTYEQYF
NA,TRBJ1-4,NA,TRBV6-5,TGTGCCAGCAGCCGGGACAAGAATGAAAAACTGTTTTTT,CASSRDKNEKLFF
NA,TRBJ2-1,TRBD2,TRBV19,TGTGCCAGTAGTAGGCTAGCGGAAATCTCCTACAATGAGCAGTTCTTC,CASSRLAEISYNEQFF
NA,TRBJ1-5,NA,TRBV7-2,TGTGCCAGCAGACCTCAGGGTCGGGATCAGCCCCAGCATTTT,CASRPQGRDQPQHF
NA,TRBJ1-5,TRBD1,TRBV28,TGTGCCAGCAGACGAGAAAGGAACAGGGGCCGGAGCAATCAGCCCCAGCATTTT,CASRRERNRGRSNQPQHF
NA,TRBJ2-7,TRBD1,TRBV5-6,TGTGCCAGCAGCGTGGACCGGGACAGGGGGTCGATCTACGAGCAGTACTTC,CASSVDRDRGSIYEQYF
NA,TRBJ1-4,TRBD1,TRBV3-1/TRBV3-2,TGTGCCAGCAGCCCAGGACAGGGGAATGAAAAACTGTTTTTT,CASSPGQGNEKLFF
NA,TRBJ1-6,TRBD1,TRBV7-9,TGTGCCAGCAGCCTCGGGACAGCCCGTGGTTCACCCCTCCACTTT,CASSLGTARGSPLHF
NA,TRBJ1-2,NA,TRBV3-1/TRBV3-2,TGTGCCAGCAGCCACAGGACAGTTAACTATGGCTACACCTTC,CASSHRTVNYGYTF
once,TRBJ2-1,NA,TRBV5-1,TGCGCCAGCAGCTCCCAAGTAAGCGGACCCTCCGACGGGAATGAGCAGTTCTTC,CASSSQVSGPSDGNEQFF
NA,TRBJ1-6,TRBD1,TRBV7-2,TGTGCCAGCAGCCAAGACAGGGTGAATTCACCCCTCCACTTT,CASSQDRVNSPLHF
NA,TRBJ2-7,NA,TRBV2,TGTGCCAGCAGTAACAGGGTACACGAGCAGTACTTC,CASSNRVHEQYF
NA,TRBJ1-2,NA,TRBV6-2/TRBV6-3,TGTGCCAGCAGTTACTCGGCCGGAGGTGGCTACACCTTC,CASSYSAGGGYTF
few,TRBJ2-7,NA,TRBV21-1,TGTGCCAGCAGCAAACTGTGGATGGTGATACCGGGGCAGTACTTC,CASSKLWMVIPGQYF
few,TRBJ2-7,TRBD1,TRBV7-3,TGTGCCAGCAGCCAGGGGACAGGGAAAGACGAGCAGTACTTC,CASSQGTGKDEQYF
NA,TRBJ2-1,TRBD2,TRBV10-3,TGTGCCATCAGAGGGACTAGCGGGGGTAATGAGCAGTTCTTC,CAIRGTSGGNEQFF
NA,TRBJ1-5,NA,TRBV5-5,TGTGCCAGCAGTTTCCGGGGCAATCAGCCCCAGCATTTT,CASSFRGNQPQHF
NA,TRBJ2-1,TRBD2,TRBV11-3,TGTGCCAGCAGCGGGGGGGGTAGCTCCTACAATGAGCAGTTCTTC,CASSGGGSSYNEQFF
NA,TRBJ2-1,TRBD1,TRBV11-3,TGTGCCAGCAGCAAGGACAGGGGGCAAGATTACAATGAGCAGTTCTTC,CASSKDRGQDYNEQFF
once,TRBJ1-5,NA,TRBV28,TGTGCCAGCAGTTTTCTTCAGCCCCAGCATTTT,CASSFLQPQHF
NA,TRBJ1-5,TRBD1,TRBV19,TGTGCCAGTAGTATAGTTGGAACAGGGGTGAGCAATCAGCCCCAGCATTTT,CASSIVGTGVSNQPQHF
NA,TRBJ1-1,TRBD1,TRBV9,TGTGCCAGCAGCGTAGGTTTAGGGACAGGGACACAGAACACTGAAGCTTTCTTT,CASSVGLGTGTQNTEAFF
NA,TRBJ2-2,TRBD2,TRBV5-4,TGTGCCAGCAGCTTGGCGGGGGGGAAGAAAACCGGGGAGCTGTTTTTT,CASSLAGGKKTGELFF
NA,TRBJ1-2,NA,TRBV24-1,TGTGCCACCAGTGACATAACTCGGGGCTATGGCTACACCTTC,CATSDITRGYGYTF
NA,TRBJ1-6,TRBD1,TRBV6-2/TRBV6-3,TGTGCCAGCAGTTTACGACAGGGGGCGAATCGGAATAATTCACCCCTCCACTTT,CASSLRQGANRNNSPLHF
NA,TRBJ2-7,NA,TRBV11-1,TGTGCCAGCAGCGCGACCTACAGGGAAGGGCAGTACTTC,CASSATYREGQYF
NA,TRBJ2-1,TRBD1,TRBV24-1,TGTGCCACCAGTGATCCTCCGGGACAGGGGGCGAATGAGCAGTTCTTC,CATSDPPGQGANEQFF
NA,TRBJ1-4,NA,TRBV3-1/TRBV3-2,TGTGCCAGCAGCCGCAACTTGTCTCCGGCAACTAATGAAAAACTGTTTTTT,CASSRNLSPATNEKLFF
NA,TRBJ2-5,NA,TRBV18,TGTGCCAGCTCACCCGGGACGGCGGCGGGGGAGACCCAGTACTTC,CASSPGTAAGETQYF
NA,TRBJ2-3,TRBD2,TRBV29-1,TGCGCACGCTCTAGCGGGATGTCAGATACGCAGTATTTT,CARSSGMSDTQYF
NA,TRBJ2-2,NA,TRBV6-5,TGTGCCAGCAGTTACTCGACAGTCGGGGAGCTGTTTTTT,CASSYSTVGELFF
NA,TRBJ2-7,NA,TRBV10-2,TGCGCCAGCGTGGAGGGTAGGTCCTACGAGCAGTACTTC,CASVEGRSYEQYF
NA,TRBJ1-5,NA,TRBV3-1/TRBV3-2,TGTGCCAGCAGCCAGTACTGGGAGCAGCCCCAGCATTTT,CASSQYWEQPQHF
NA,TRBJ1-5,TRBD1,TRBV28,TGTGCCAGCAGTCCCGCGACAGGGGAGTTTCAGCCCCAGCATTTT,CASSPATGEFQPQHF
NA,TRBJ1-5,NA,TRBV7-2,TGTGCCAGCAGCCCGATTACAGGGCGGAATCAGCCCCAGCATTTT,CASSPITGRNQPQHF
NA,TRBJ1-4,NA,TRBV7-9,TGTGCCAGCAGCTTACGGCAGGGTTCCGGTGAAAAACTGTTTTTT,CASSLRQGSGEKLFF
NA,TRBJ1-1,NA,TRBV10-3,TGTGCCATCAGTCTATCTCAAAAGGATGAGGCTGAAGCTTTCTTT,CAISLSQKDEAEAFF
NA,TRBJ1-1,NA,TRBV7-9,TGTGCCAGCAGCTTACTCCAGGGAGGAGCTGAAGCTTTCTTT,CASSLLQGGAEAFF
once,TRBJ2-2,NA,TRBV18,TGTGCCAGCTCACCACGTACGCCAGGCCTCAATTTTGCGAACACCGGGGAGCTGTTTTTT,CASSPRTPGLNFANTGELFF
NA,TRBJ2-7,TRBD2,TRBV10-3,TGTGCCATCAGTGTGACTAGCGCCTCCTACGAGCAGTACTTC,CAISVTSASYEQYF
NA,TRBJ2-7,NA,TRBV7-2,TGTGCCAGCAGCTTAGAGGCCGGCCGCGGTGGCGAGCAGTACTTC,CASSLEAGRGGEQYF
NA,TRBJ2-1,TRBD2,TRBV20-1,TGCAGTGCTAGTCCCAGCGGGAGCACCTACAATGAGCAGTTCTTC,CSASPSGSTYNEQFF
NA,TRBJ2-7,TRBD1,TRBV29-1,TGCAGCGTTGACGGACAGGGCTACGAGCAGTACTTC,CSVDGQGYEQYF
NA,TRBJ2-1,NA,TRBV7-3,TGTGCCAGCAGCTTAGTACAGGGGGGGTACAATGAGCAGTTCTTC,CASSLVQGGYNEQFF
few,TRBJ1-4,TRBD1,TRBV14,TGTGCCAGCAGCCCCCGACAGGGGCGTGAAAAACTGTTTTTT,CASSPRQGREKLFF
NA,TRBJ1-2,TRBD1,TRBV28,TGTGCCAGCAGTTCTTCAGACAGGGGCCTAAACTATGGCTACACCTTC,CASSSSDRGLNYGYTF
few,TRBJ1-4,TRBD1,TRBV6-6,TGTGCCAGCAGTCCCCGCCGGGACAGGGGGTTCGAAAAACTGTTTTTT,CASSPRRDRGFEKLFF
NA,TRBJ1-3,NA,TRBV30,TGTGCCTGGAGTCGAGTCTCTGGAAACACCATATATTTT,CAWSRVSGNTIYF
once,TRBJ2-3,TRBD2,TRBV5-1,TGCGCCAGCAGCAGTGGGGGAGGGCTCACAGATACGCAGTATTTT,CASSSGGGLTDTQYF
few,TRBJ1-6,NA,TRBV14,TGTGCCAGCAGCCTGGGGCAAGTTCGGCCCTATAATTCACCCCTCCACTTT,CASSLGQVRPYNSPLHF
NA,TRBJ2-3,TRBD2,TRBV10-3,TGTGCCATCGGGACTAGCGGTACAGATACGCAGTATTTT,CAIGTSGTDTQYF